The T cell receptor (beta chain) under discussion was sequenced for a study of blood T cell repertoires in COVID-19. The germline V and J ends were trimmed by 0 bases and 13 bases, with 10 bases remaining between them. Looked up from germline, CDR1 is MDHEN and CDR2 is SYDVKM. The CDR3 has 13 amino acids. Original data processing: Estimated nucleated cell counts came from reference gene primer amplification. The assay was immunoSEQ multiplex PCR, and TCRdb's table has in-frame clones only and misses some. Clone size and the V and J calls come from that table; the DNA yielded D and trimming. The sample has roughly 240,000 clones; around four fifths are singletons. Allocation to cohorts depended on clinical history reported by the participants.

The chain carries TRBV28 and TRBJ1-6; no definite D call. This TCR was sampled from a woman in her thirties or forties who had been exposed to COVID-19. Sequenced material: PBMCs or T cells enriched from blood (not recorded which). CDR3 coding DNA: TGTGCCAGCAGTTTATGGTCGGGTTCGCCCCTCCACTTT. Protein sequence: CASSLWSGSPLHF. Full variable domain (rest looked up from reference TRBV28 and TRBJ1-6): DVKVTQSSRYLVKRTGEKVFLECVQDMDHENMFWYRQDPGLGLRLIYFSYDVKMKEKGDIPEGYSVSREKKERFSLILESASTNQTSMYLCASSLWSGSPLHFGNGTRLTVT.